A single sample is the source of the 28 T cell receptor beta chains below, sequenced in a study of blood T cell repertoires in COVID-19. The repertoire was sequenced with immunoSEQ multiplex PCR; TCRdb's copy has only in-frame clones and lacks some. The data show fewer than 250,000 clones, 83% seen once. Sequencing was carried out using PBMCs or T cells enriched from blood (not recorded which). The receptor source for this set is a woman aged 40-49 years who had been exposed to COVID-19.

This clone has just a few counts. The V and J genes are TRBV11-2 and TRBJ1-1; D gene uncertain. Germline lookup yields CDR1 SGHAT and CDR2 FQNNGV. The V gene lost 5 bases and the J gene lost 1 base, with 11 bases spanning the gap. The CDR3 covers 14 residues. CDR3 nucleotides: TGTGCCAGCAGCCAAGACCGGGGGAACACTGAAGCTTTCTTT. Amino acids: CASSQDRGNTEAFF.

The genes are TRBV3-1 (or the pseudogene TRBV3-2) and TRBJ2-3; 7 bases agree with TRBD2. This CDR3 region has 13 residues. V trimming: 4 bases; J trimming: 3 bases; junction bases outside the gene matches: 1. CDR1 and CDR2 from the germline V gene are LGHDT and YNNKEL (reference sequence). CDR3 nucleotides: TGTGCCAGCAGCCGGGGGGGAACAGATACGCAGTATTTT. Its translation is CASSRGGTDTQYF.

The V gene is TRBV28, the J gene TRBJ1-5; 9 positions agree with TRBD1. Germline values: CDR1 MDHEN, CDR2 SYDVKM. The V and J ends lost 6 bases and 4 bases, in that order; junction bases with no gene match: 13. This CDR3 spans 17 amino acids. CDR3 amino acids: CASRPRSGTGLNQPQHF. DNA of the CDR3: TGTGCCAGCAGACCCCGGTCGGGGACAGGGCTAAATCAGCCCCAGCATTTT.

The chain recombines TRBV20-1 with TRBJ1-2; no clear D gene. CDR1 and CDR2 (germline): DFQATT, SNEGSKA (reference sequence). This CDR3 spans 11 amino acids. Trimming took 6 bases from V and 10 from J, leaving 15 bases between them. The CDR3 region has the DNA TGCAGTGCCGGTTCGGAGAGAGCCTACACCTTC. It specifies CSAGSERAYTF.

This rearrangement joins TRBV5-1 to TRBJ2-5, with TRBD2 matching 11 bases. The CDR3 is made up of 14 amino acids. V dropped 4 bases and J dropped 5; count of bases not matched to a gene: 4. Germline V gives CDR1 SGHRS, CDR2 YFSETQ. CDR3 nucleotides: TGCGCCAGCAGCAAATCTAGCGGGGGGGAGACCCAGTACTTC. Encoded protein: CASSKSSGGETQYF.

The chain employs TRBV6-5 and TRBJ2-4; the D gene is possibly TRBD1 (6 bases). Deletions cut 4 bases from V and 0 bases from J, with 13 bases between. This CDR3 has 16 residues. CDR1 is MNHEY and CDR2 is SVGAGI in the germline V gene. Here the CDR3 reads CASSSGTPEAKNIQYF. CDR3 DNA sequence: TGTGCCAGCAGTTCCGGGACACCTGAAGCCAAAAACATTCAGTACTTC.

The chain couples TRBV28 to TRBJ1-2; 7 bases map to TRBD1. In germline, CDR1 is MDHEN, CDR2 SYDVKM. Losses at the gene ends were 6 bases for V and 5 bases for J; bases not matched to a gene: 9. The CDR3 contains 14 residues. In DNA, the CDR3 is TGTGCCAGCAGAAGCAAAACAGGGGAATATGGCTACACCTTC. Translated, it gives CASRSKTGEYGYTF.

The rearrangement links TRBV13 to TRBJ1-3, with 7 positions matching TRBD1. CDR3 length: 15 amino acids. J gave up 0 bases and V 4 bases, and 3 bases lay outside the gene matches. Germline V gives CDR1 PRHDT, CDR2 FYEKMQ (reference sequence). As DNA, the CDR3 is TGTGCCAGCAGCTATGACAGGGTCTCTGGAAACACCATATATTTT. It encodes CASSYDRVSGNTIYF.

V gene TRBV7-3 combines with J gene TRBJ1-6, with 7 bases lining up with TRBD1. With 5 bases clipped from V and 7 bases from J, the junction kept 5 bases outside the gene matches. The CDR3 runs 14 residues. The germline V gene has CDR1 SGHTA and CDR2 FQGTGA. The CDR3 sequence: CASSHGTANSPLHF. The CDR3 DNA reads TGTGCCAGCAGCCACGGGACAGCGAATTCACCCCTCCACTTT.

The rearrangement joins TRBV4-1 to TRBJ2-6, with 10 bases lining up with TRBD2. The CDR3 length is 18 residues. After removal of 2 bases from V and 0 bases from J, the junction contained 4 bases not matched to a gene. In germline, CDR1 is MGHRA, CDR2 YSYEKL. The CDR3 spells CASSQLAGVLSGANVLTF. The CDR3 nucleotides read TGCGCCAGCAGCCAACTAGCGGGGGTCCTCTCTGGGGCCAACGTCCTGACTTTC.

This clone occurred once. The rearrangement uses TRBV28 and TRBJ1-1; D is perhaps TRBD1 (5 bases). CDR1 is MDHEN, CDR2 SYDVKM, per germline. This CDR3 comprises 15 residues. Trimming stripped 4 bases from V and 1 base from J, with 13 bases between. The CDR3 DNA reads as TGTGCCAGCAGTTCCCCACACACAGGGAACACTGAAGCTTTCTTT. It specifies CASSSPHTGNTEAFF. Variable domain in full (rest from reference TRBV28 and TRBJ1-1): DVKVTQSSRYLVKRTGEKVFLECVQDMDHENMFWYRQDPGLGLRLIYFSYDVKMKEKGDIPEGYSVSREKKERFSLILESASTNQTSMYLCASSSPHTGNTEAFFGQGTRLTVV.

The genes are TRBV6-5 and TRBJ2-5; 9 bases are a match to TRBD1. V lost 5 bases to trimming and J lost 7 bases; unmatched junction nucleotides: 11. CDR3 length: 15 amino acids. Germline V gene lookup returns CDR1 MNHEY and CDR2 SVGAGI. The CDR3 reads CASSQDRGYRGTQYF. CDR3 DNA: TGTGCCAGCAGTCAGGACAGGGGATATCGTGGGACCCAGTACTTC.

The J gene is TRBJ2-7, the V gene TRBV27; D is perhaps TRBD1 (6 bases). Germline V gene sequence: CDR1 MNHEY, CDR2 SMNVEV (reference sequence). V gave up 6 bases and J gave up 2 bases, with 14 bases separating them. This CDR3 contains 14 residues. This CDR3 is CASSPYRETYEQYF. The CDR3 coding sequence is TGTGCCAGCAGCCCCTACAGGGAAACCTACGAGCAGTACTTC.

The V gene is TRBV19, the J gene TRBJ1-5; D is possibly TRBD1 (5 bases). The CDR3 spans 13 residues. V dropped 7 bases and J dropped 4 bases, with 11 bases sitting between them. Germline loops: CDR1 LNHDA, CDR2 SQIVND (reference sequence). The CDR3 region is CASTAGGNQPQHF. In nucleotides, the CDR3 is TGTGCCAGTACGGCGGGGGGGAATCAGCCCCAGCATTTT. Drawing the rest from reference TRBV19 and TRBJ1-5, the complete variable domain is DGGITQSPKYLFRKEGQNVTLSCEQNLNHDAMYWYRQDPGQGLRLIYYSQIVNDFQKGDIAEGYSVSREKKESFPLTVTSAQKNPTAFYLCASTAGGNQPQHFGDGTRLSIL.

V gene TRBV6-5 combines with J gene TRBJ2-6; D is perhaps TRBD1 (5 bases). In germline, CDR1 is MNHEY, CDR2 SVGAGI. This CDR3 comprises 15 residues. V was pared by 6 bases and J by 1 base, with 10 bases between. CDR3 loop: CASRGQPSGANVLTF. The CDR3 region has the DNA TGTGCCAGCAGAGGACAACCTTCTGGGGCCAACGTCCTGACTTTC.

The table lists this clone with a count of one. The gene calls are TRBV10-3 and TRBJ1-3; 9 positions match TRBD1. This CDR3 spans 18 amino acids. The J segment lost 1 base and the V segment lost 2 bases, leaving 9 bases of the junction unmatched. Germline values: CDR1 ENHRY, CDR2 SYGVKD. CDR3 nucleotides: TGTGCCATCAGTGAGCCCAGACAGGGGGGCTCATCTGGAAACACCATATATTTT. It translates to CAISEPRQGGSSGNTIYF.

This sequence joins TRBV5-5 and TRBJ2-2, with D hard to call. Per the germline V gene, CDR1 is SGHKS and CDR2 is YYEKEE (reference sequence). The germline V and J ends were trimmed by 0 bases and 1 base, with 4 bases remaining between them. The CDR3 contains 14 residues. DNA for the CDR3: TGTGCCAGCAGCTTGGTAGTGAACACCGGGGAGCTGTTTTTT. Translating gives CASSLVVNTGELFF.

This clone was observed a handful of times. V and J are TRBV9 and TRBJ1-1; D possibly corresponds to TRBD1 (6 bases). V lost 2 bases, J lost 0 bases, and 8 bases lay in between. This CDR3 region has 14 residues. CDR1 is SGDLS, CDR2 YYNGEE, per germline. For the CDR3, the DNA is TGTGCCAGCAGCGTCCACAGGGTGAACACTGAAGCTTTCTTT. Amino acid sequence: CASSVHRVNTEAFF.

Note on this clone: Other DNA sequences of this sample code for an identical CDR3. The chain employs TRBV5-1 and TRBJ2-2; 8 nucleotides match TRBD1. The germline CDR1 and CDR2 sequences are SGHRS and YFSETQ. V dropped 3 bases and J dropped 5; count of bases not matched to a gene: 6. The CDR3 is made up of 15 amino acids. CDR3 DNA sequence: TGCGCCAGCAGCTCAGGGGGCGTAGGAACCGGGGAGCTGTTTTTT. Translating it yields CASSSGGVGTGELFF.

The chain uses TRBV19 and TRBJ1-4; 7 bases fit TRBD1. Germline V CDR1 and CDR2: LNHDA, SQIVND (reference sequence). Unmatched junction bases numbered 7, after V lost 2 bases and J lost 4 bases. The CDR3 is 16 residues long. CDR3 amino acids: CASSIWSAGGNEKLFF. In nucleotides, the CDR3 is TGTGCCAGTAGTATATGGTCGGCAGGGGGTAATGAAAAACTGTTTTTT.

This clone was seen just once. The junction and the germline gene differ at one end; a read error may be behind it. V is TRBV7-2 and J is TRBJ2-5; 9 bases fit TRBD2. CDR3 length: 16 amino acids. Looked up from germline, CDR1 is SGHTA and CDR2 is FQGNSA. CDR3 sequence: CASSLASAGGQETQYF. The CDR3 region has the DNA TGTGCCAGCAGCCTAGCGTCCGCGGGGGGGCAAGAGACCCAGTACTTC. The full variable domain, with the rest looked up from reference TRBV7-2 and TRBJ2-5, is GAGVSQSPSNKVTEKGKDVELRCDPISGHTALYWYRQSLGQGLEFLIYFQGNSAPDKSGLPSDRFSAERTGGSVSTLTIQRTQQEDSAVYLCASSLASAGGQETQYFGPGTRLLVL.

The chain employs TRBV7-2 and TRBJ2-1, with 7 bases that match TRBD1. Trimming removed 1 base from V and 7 bases from J; junction bases left unmatched: 7. The germline V gene has CDR1 SGHTA and CDR2 FQGNSA. The CDR3 has 15 residues. DNA for the CDR3: TGTGCCAGCAGCTTAGAAGACAGGGTGGGGAATGAGCAGTTCTTC. This encodes CASSLEDRVGNEQFF.

This chain uses TRBV28 with TRBJ1-5, with a weak D call TRBD1 (5 bases). The CDR3 loop spans 13 amino acids. Per the germline V gene, CDR1 is MDHEN and CDR2 is SYDVKM. V shed 2 bases and J shed 6 bases, with 8 bases lying between them. DNA for the CDR3: TGTGCCAGCAGTTTACTCAGGGTTCAGCCCCAGCATTTT. This encodes CASSLLRVQPQHF.

V and J are TRBV11-1 and TRBJ2-7; D is unclear. Trimming left V 5 bases short and J 5 bases short, with 13 bases between. Germline CDR1 SGHAT, CDR2 FQDESV (reference sequence). The CDR3 runs to 13 residues. This CDR3 reads CASSPLVQDEQYF. DNA for the CDR3: TGTGCCAGCAGCCCCTTGGTTCAGGACGAGCAGTACTTC.

In its sample, this clone was seen once. The CDR3 spells CASSVSGEKLFF. Written as DNA, the CDR3 is TGTGCCAGCAGTGTATCCGGGGAAAAACTGTTTTTT. The chain has TRBV28 and TRBJ1-4; D remains unclear. The CDR3 length is 12 residues. With 5 bases removed from V and 8 bases from J, the gap between germline ends came to 9 bases. The germline gives CDR1 MDHEN, CDR2 SYDVKM.

The chain recombines TRBV7-9 with TRBJ1-2; D perhaps matches TRBD1 (6 bases). The CDR3 is 13 residues long. CDR1 is SEHNR, CDR2 FQNEAQ, per germline (reference sequence). Deletions cut 7 bases from V and 6 bases from J, with 15 bases between. The CDR3, as DNA: TGTGCCAGCACCCTACAGGGTGCAGATGGCTACACCTTC. Protein product: CASTLQGADGYTF.

The V and J genes are TRBV5-1 and TRBJ2-1; 8 bases fit TRBD2. V shed 0 bases and J 7 bases; nucleotides not matched to a gene: 9. Germline V CDR1 and CDR2: SGHRS, YFSETQ. The length of the CDR3 is 16 residues. DNA for the CDR3: TGCGCCAGCAGCTTGGCCGGAGGACTAGCCGGAAATGAGCAGTTCTTC. Translating it yields CASSLAGGLAGNEQFF.

For the CDR3, the DNA is TGTGCCAGCAGTGAAGACAGGGGGGGGTGGAATCAGCCCCAGCATTTT. It is translated as CASSEDRGGWNQPQHF. V gene TRBV6-1 combines with J gene TRBJ1-5, with 8 positions matching TRBD1. The germline CDR1 and CDR2 sequences are MNHNS and SASEGT. This CDR3 has 16 amino acids. The junction had 6 bases not matched to a gene; V was cut back by 1 base and J by 4 bases.